Detailed here is one T cell receptor beta chain. V dropped 6 bases and J dropped 4; count of bases not matched to a gene: 3. The V gene's germline CDR1 is MNHEY and CDR2 SMNVEV (reference sequence). The CDR3 totals 14 residues. The data derive from a study of Ad26.COV2.S vaccination and SARS-CoV-2 variants. Repertoires were generated with immunoSEQ multiplex PCR, while TCRdb's copy carries only in-frame clones and drops some. In the table there are 300,000 to 350,000 clones, roughly nine tenths of which are singletons. Treatment described: some 20 received Ad26.COV2.S at low or high dose, single or two shots; about 5 received placebo; per-sample allocation not given. Material that was analyzed had been drawn on day 63 after the first vaccine or placebo injection. Wuhan-strain spike was delivered by a replication-incompetent Ad26 vector.

This chain links TRBV27 with TRBJ2-2; 9 bases fit TRBD1. This sequence was found in a person between 18 and 65 years old who received the Ad26.COV2.S COVID-19 vaccine or a placebo. The material was peripheral blood, obtained in a trial of Ad26.COV2.S vaccine versus placebo. CDR3 sequence (DNA): TGTGCCAGCAGGGGACAGGGCCTCACCGGGGAGCTGTTTTTT. This codes for CASRGQGLTGELFF.